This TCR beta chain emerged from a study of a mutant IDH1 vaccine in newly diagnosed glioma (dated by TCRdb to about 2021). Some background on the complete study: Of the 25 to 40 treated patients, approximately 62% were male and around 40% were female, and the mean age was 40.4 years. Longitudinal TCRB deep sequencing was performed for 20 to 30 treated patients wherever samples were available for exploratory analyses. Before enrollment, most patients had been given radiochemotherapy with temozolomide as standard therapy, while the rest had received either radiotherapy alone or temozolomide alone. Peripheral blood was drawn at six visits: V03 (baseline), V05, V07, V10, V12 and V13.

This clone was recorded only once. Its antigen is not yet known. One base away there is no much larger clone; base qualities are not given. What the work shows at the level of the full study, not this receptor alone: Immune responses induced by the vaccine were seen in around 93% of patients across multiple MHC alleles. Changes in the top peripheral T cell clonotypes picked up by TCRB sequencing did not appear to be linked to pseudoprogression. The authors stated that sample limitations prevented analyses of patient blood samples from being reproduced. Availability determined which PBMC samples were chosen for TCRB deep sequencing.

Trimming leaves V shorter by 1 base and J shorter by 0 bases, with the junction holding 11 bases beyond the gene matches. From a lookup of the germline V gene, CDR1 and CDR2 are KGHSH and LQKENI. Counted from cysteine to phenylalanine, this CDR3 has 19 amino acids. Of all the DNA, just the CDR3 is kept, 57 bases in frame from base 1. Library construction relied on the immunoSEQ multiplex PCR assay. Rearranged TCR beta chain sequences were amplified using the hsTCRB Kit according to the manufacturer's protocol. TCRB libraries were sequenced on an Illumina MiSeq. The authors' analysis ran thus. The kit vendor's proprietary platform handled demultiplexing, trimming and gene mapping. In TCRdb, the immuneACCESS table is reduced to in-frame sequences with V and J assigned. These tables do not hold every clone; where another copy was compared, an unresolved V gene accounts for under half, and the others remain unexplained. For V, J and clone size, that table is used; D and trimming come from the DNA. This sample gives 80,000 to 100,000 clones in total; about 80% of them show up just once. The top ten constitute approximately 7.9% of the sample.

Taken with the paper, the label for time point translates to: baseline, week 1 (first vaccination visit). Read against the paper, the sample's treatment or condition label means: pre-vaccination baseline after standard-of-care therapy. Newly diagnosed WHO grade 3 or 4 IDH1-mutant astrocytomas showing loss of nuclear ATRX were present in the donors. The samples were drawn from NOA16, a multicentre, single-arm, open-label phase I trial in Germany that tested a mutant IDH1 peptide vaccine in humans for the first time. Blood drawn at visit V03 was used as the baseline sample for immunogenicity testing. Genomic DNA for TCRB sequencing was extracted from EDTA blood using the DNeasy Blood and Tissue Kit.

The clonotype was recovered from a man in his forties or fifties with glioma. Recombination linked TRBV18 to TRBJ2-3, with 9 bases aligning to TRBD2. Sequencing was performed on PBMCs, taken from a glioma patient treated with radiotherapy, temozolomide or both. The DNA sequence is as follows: TGTGCCAGCTCACCACTGTGGAGCGGGGGGCCTTCTAGCACAGATACGCAGTATTTT. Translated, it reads CASSPLWSGGPSSTDTQYF. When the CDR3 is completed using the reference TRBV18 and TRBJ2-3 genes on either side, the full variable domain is NAGVMQNPRHLVRRRGQEARLRCSPMKGHSHVYWYRQLPEEGLKFMVYLQKENIIDESGMPKERFSAEFPKEGPSILRIQQVVRGDSAAYFCASSPLWSGGPSSTDTQYFGPGTRLTVL.